Listed here are 31 T cell receptor beta chains from one sample, sequenced in a study of CD8 T cells in Susac syndrome. An amount of RNA that ranged from roughly 0.5 to 1 ug was reverse transcribed with random hexamers. TCRdb independently ran MiXCR on the immunoSEQ multiplex PCR reads; one entry per CDR3 protein. The data show about 210,000 distinct CDR3 sequences, about 95% seen once. Sample: CD4+ T cells from PBMCs. These receptors all come from a human donor with multiple sclerosis.

V and J are TRBV29-1 and TRBJ1-4, with D tentatively TRBD1 (5 bases). CDR1 SQVTM and CDR2 ANQGSEA come from the germline V gene. Trimming pared 6 bases from V and 0 bases from J, leaving 8 bases between. The CDR3 extends over 13 amino acids. Here the CDR3 DNA reads TGCAGCGTAACAGGTGCAACTAATGAAAAACTGTTTTTT. Translation: CSVTGATNEKLFF.

This chain links TRBV18 with TRBJ2-7, with 8 nucleotides matching TRBD2. Germline lookup yields CDR1 KGHSH and CDR2 LQKENI. V shed 4 bases, J shed 6 bases, and the junction held 8 bases outside the gene matches. CDR3 length: 14 residues. CDR3 sequence reads: CASSHGTRGSEQYF. The CDR3 DNA reads as TGTGCCAGCTCACACGGGACTAGGGGATCCGAGCAGTACTTC. Full variable domain (remainder filled in from reference TRBV18 and TRBJ2-7): NAGVMQNPRHLVRRRGQEARLRCSPMKGHSHVYWYRQLPEEGLKFMVYLQKENIIDESGMPKERFSAEFPKEGPSILRIQQVVRGDSAAYFCASSHGTRGSEQYFGPGTRLTVT.

The J gene is TRBJ1-5, the V gene TRBV20-1; D unclear. Per germline, CDR1 DFQATT and CDR2 SNEGSKA (reference sequence). Trimming pared 1 base from V and 2 bases from J, leaving 9 bases between. The CDR3 is made up of 14 amino acids. As DNA, the CDR3 is TGCAGTGCTAGAGCGCTGGCTGGCAATCAGCCCCAGCATTTT. Amino acid sequence: CSARALAGNQPQHF.

This clonotype appeared once. The chain recombines TRBV3-1 with TRBJ1-1; possibly TRBD1 for D (5 bases). Trimming cost V 2 bases and J 4 bases, with 11 bases left between them. Per the germline V gene, CDR1 is LGHDT and CDR2 is YNNKEL (reference sequence). This CDR3 has 14 amino acids. CDR3 in DNA: TGTGCCAGCAGCCAATGGCAGGGTATCACTGAAGCTTTCTTT. Protein: CASSQWQGITEAFF.

V usage is TRBV7-9 and J usage is TRBJ1-6; D gene uncertain. The germline V gene has CDR1 SEHNR and CDR2 FQNEAQ (reference sequence). Trimming removed 4 bases from V and 7 bases from J, with 11 bases in between. The CDR3 contains 14 residues. The CDR3 sequence is CASSSLKVNSPLHF. The CDR3 coding sequence is TGTGCCAGCAGCTCGTTAAAGGTCAATTCACCCCTCCACTTT.

V is TRBV27 and J is TRBJ1-2; no definite D call. Germline assignment: CDR1 MNHEY and CDR2 SMNVEV (reference sequence). Trimming cost V 6 bases and J 7 bases, with 15 bases left between them. CDR3 length: 13 amino acids. CDR3 protein: CASSQTGVPGYTF. As DNA, the CDR3 is TGTGCCAGCAGCCAAACTGGGGTTCCTGGCTACACCTTC.

The chain uses TRBV7-9 and TRBJ1-2; 7 bases align to TRBD1. CDR1 is SEHNR and CDR2 is FQNEAQ in the germline V gene (reference sequence). V shed 5 bases, J shed 6 bases, and the junction held 6 bases outside the gene matches. The CDR3 consists of 13 residues. The CDR3 loop reads CASSRQGTDGYTF. In DNA form, the CDR3 reads TGTGCCAGCAGCCGACAGGGTACGGATGGCTACACCTTC.

The chain combines TRBV5-1 with TRBJ2-5; TRBD2 matches 8 bases. V lost 0 bases, J lost 4 bases, and 11 bases stayed unmatched. This CDR3 has 17 amino acids. Germline CDR1 SGHRS, CDR2 YFSETQ. The CDR3 DNA is TGCGCCAGCAGCTTGGCCGGGCGGGGGGCCGCTCGAGAGACCCAGTACTTC. This gives the protein CASSLAGRGAARETQYF.

The genes are TRBV19 and TRBJ2-7; D remains ambiguous. CDR1 and CDR2 from the germline V gene are LNHDA and SQIVND (reference sequence). The CDR3 consists of 15 residues. Trimming took 3 bases from V and 6 from J, leaving 18 bases between them. The CDR3, as DNA: TGTGCCAGTAGTATGGTCGGCGACCCCTCACCCGAGCAGTACTTC. The encoded protein is CASSMVGDPSPEQYF. Complete variable domain (other parts from reference TRBV19 and TRBJ2-7): DGGITQSPKYLFRKEGQNVTLSCEQNLNHDAMYWYRQDPGQGLRLIYYSQIVNDFQKGDIAEGYSVSREKKESFPLTVTSAQKNPTAFYLCASSMVGDPSPEQYFGPGTRLTVT.

The chain carries TRBV29-1 and TRBJ2-7; D gene unclear. The length of the CDR3 is 15 residues. The germline V gene has CDR1 SQVTM and CDR2 ANQGSEA. Trimming removed 2 bases from V and 7 bases from J, with 21 bases in between. The CDR3 DNA reads as TGCAGCGTTGAAAACCCCGAGGTGGGGTCTGGGGAGCAGTACTTC. Its translation: CSVENPEVGSGEQYF.

V is TRBV5-1 and J is TRBJ2-2; D call uncertain. V was clipped by 4 bases and J by 0 bases, with 13 bases between them. Germline CDR1 is SGHRS and CDR2 is YFSETQ. The CDR3 loop spans 16 amino acids. The CDR3 DNA follows: TGCGCCAGCAGCCTCTACAGCTTCGCGAACACCGGGGAGCTGTTTTTT. Translating gives CASSLYSFANTGELFF.

The V call is TRBV12-3 or TRBV12-4, the J call TRBJ2-3; 7 positions agree with TRBD2. Unmatched junction bases numbered 14, after V lost 10 bases and J lost 1 base. The CDR3 contains 16 residues. The CDR3 nucleotides read TGTGCCATCTCCTCGGGGGGAGGACGGGGCACAGATACGCAGTATTTT. Residues: CAISSGGGRGTDTQYF.

The V and J genes are TRBV9 and TRBJ2-2; D is undetermined. Germline-derived CDR1 and CDR2 are SGDLS and YYNGEE. The CDR3 spans 13 residues. Trimming took 0 bases from V and 3 from J, leaving 3 bases between them. The CDR3 loop reads CASSVVDTGELFF. The CDR3 DNA is TGTGCCAGCAGCGTAGTAGACACCGGGGAGCTGTTTTTT.

The chain recombines TRBV27 with TRBJ1-6; TRBD1 aligns across 10 bases. The junction had 7 bases not matched to a gene; V was cut back by 6 bases and J by 5 bases. CDR1 and CDR2 (germline): MNHEY, SMNVEV (reference sequence). CDR3 size: 16 residues. The CDR3, as DNA: TGTGCCAGCAGCCCCCGGGACAGGGGAAATAATTCACCCCTCCACTTT. It translates to CASSPRDRGNNSPLHF.

The CDR3, as DNA: TGTGCCACCAGCCCACGGACGGGGAACACCGGGGAGCTGTTTTTT. It is translated as CATSPRTGNTGELFF. The chain links TRBV15 to TRBJ2-2, with unresolved D. V lost 5 bases and J lost 1, with 11 bases in between. The CDR3 extends over 15 amino acids. The germline V gene has CDR1 LNHNV and CDR2 YYDKDF (reference sequence).

CDR3 region: CSVEWENYEQYF. The CDR3 region has the DNA TGCAGCGTTGAGTGGGAAAACTACGAGCAGTACTTC. This rearrangement joins TRBV29-1 to TRBJ2-7, with no clear D. The CDR3 runs 12 residues. V was clipped by 3 bases and J by 3 bases, with 9 bases between them. CDR1 is SQVTM and CDR2 is ANQGSEA in the germline V gene.

This clonotype was found once. This chain uses TRBV29-1 with TRBJ2-7, with D unclear. Trimming stripped 7 bases from V and 5 bases from J, with 18 bases between. This CDR3 is 13 amino acids long. Germline values: CDR1 SQVTM, CDR2 ANQGSEA. DNA of the CDR3: TGCAGCGCAAGGAGCGATGGCGGCCACGAGCAGTACTTC. Its protein product is CSARSDGGHEQYF.

The chain carries TRBV7-9 and TRBJ2-5, with TRBD2 matching 8 bases. The CDR3 contains 14 residues. After removal of 5 bases from V and 6 bases from J, the junction contained 8 bases not matched to a gene. In germline, CDR1 is SEHNR, CDR2 FQNEAQ (reference sequence). CDR3 loop: CASSPAGTRKTQYF. Written as DNA, the CDR3 is TGTGCCAGCAGCCCAGCAGGGACTAGAAAGACCCAGTACTTC.

In this sample, this clonotype turned up once. The V and J genes are TRBV6-5 and TRBJ2-5; 9 nucleotides line up with TRBD1. Germline-derived CDR1 and CDR2 are MNHEY and SVGAGI. The CDR3 is 20 residues long. The J segment lost 4 bases and the V segment lost 0 bases, leaving 18 bases of the junction unmatched. In DNA form, the CDR3 reads TGTGCCAGCAGTTACTCGATTGGAGTTTCGGGACAGGGATTTCTAGAGACCCAGTACTTC. Protein: CASSYSIGVSGQGFLETQYF.

The CDR3 region is CASSQERLAGVWEQYF. In DNA form, the CDR3 reads TGCGCCAGCAGCCAAGAAAGACTAGCGGGGGTTTGGGAGCAGTACTTC. The V and J genes are TRBV4-1 and TRBJ2-7, with 12 bases matching TRBD2. CDR1 is MGHRA, CDR2 YSYEKL, per germline. The trim removed 0 bases at V and 7 bases at J, leaving 7 bases unmatched. The CDR3 is 16 amino acids.

The chain employs TRBV30 and TRBJ2-2, with TRBD2 as a possible D gene (6 bases). This CDR3 comprises 15 residues. Germline V CDR1 and CDR2: GTSNPN, SVGIG (reference sequence). Trimming removed 3 bases from V and 7 bases from J, with 18 bases in between. For the CDR3, the DNA is TGTGCCTGGAGAGGGGCGGGGAGGAGGATCGGGGAGCTGTTTTTT. Protein sequence: CAWRGAGRRIGELFF.

The rearrangement links TRBV4-2 to TRBJ2-1, with D unresolved. Germline CDR1 LGHNA, CDR2 YNFKEQ. The CDR3 runs to 11 residues. V shed 3 bases and J shed 9 bases, with 6 bases lying between them. In DNA, the CDR3 is TGTGCCAGCAGCCAGGGATTTGAGCAGTTCTTC. Its protein product is CASSQGFEQFF.

V is TRBV24-1 and J is TRBJ2-3, with 12 bases identical to TRBD1. V trimming: 4 bases; J trimming: 4 bases; junction bases outside the gene matches: 2. The germline V gene has CDR1 KGHDR and CDR2 SFDVKD. This CDR3 is 15 amino acids long. CDR3 protein: CATSEGQGAADTQYF. The CDR3 DNA is TGTGCCACCAGTGAGGGACAGGGGGCTGCAGATACGCAGTATTTT.

The J gene is TRBJ1-2, the V gene TRBV20-1; 7 bases match TRBD1. The CDR3 spans 15 residues. Per germline, CDR1 DFQATT and CDR2 SNEGSKA (reference sequence). The ends lost 0 bases at V and 2 bases at J; junction bases unmatched: 6. The CDR3 protein is CSAREGGQENYGYTF. CDR3 coding DNA: TGCAGTGCTAGAGAGGGAGGACAGGAGAACTATGGCTACACCTTC.

This rearrangement joins TRBV2 to TRBJ2-7, with a weak D call TRBD1 (6 bases). CDR1 is SNHLY and CDR2 is FYNNEI in the germline V gene. The CDR3 has 14 amino acids. V lost 4 bases and J 3 bases, leaving 13 bases between the germline ends. The CDR3, as DNA: TGTGCCAGCAGTGTGGAGCAGGGGTTCTACGAGCAGTACTTC. It encodes CASSVEQGFYEQYF.

The chain joins TRBV12-3 or TRBV12-4 to TRBJ2-4, with 8 bases identical to TRBD2. The CDR3 runs 16 residues. V lost 2 bases, J lost 8 bases, and 11 bases stayed unmatched. The CDR3 loop is CASSLSRTGGVDIQYF. DNA for the CDR3: TGTGCCAGCAGTTTATCCAGAACCGGGGGGGTTGACATTCAGTACTTC.

The rearrangement uses TRBV12-3 or TRBV12-4 and TRBJ1-5; the match to TRBD1 covers 7 bases. This CDR3 is 15 amino acids long. The trim removed 5 bases at V and 2 bases at J, leaving 6 bases unmatched. The CDR3 DNA follows: TGTGCCAGCAGTCCAAGACAGGGTGGCAATCAGCCCCAGCATTTT. It yields the protein CASSPRQGGNQPQHF.

Of note for this clonotype: At one end the junction does not follow the germline gene, possibly because of a read error. V is TRBV7-9 and J is TRBJ1-1; no reliable D call. Germline values: CDR1 SEHNR, CDR2 FQNEAQ (reference sequence). This CDR3 has 15 amino acids. CDR3 protein: CPSSLARQMNTEAFF. CDR3 bases: TGTCCCAGCAGCTTAGCGAGACAAATGAACACTGAAGCTTTCTTT.

The chain is built from TRBV15 and TRBJ2-3; weak D call: TRBD1 (7 bases). The CDR3 is 15 residues long. Trimming shortened V by 6 bases and J by 2 bases, and 15 bases separated the two germline ends. Per germline, CDR1 LNHNV and CDR2 YYDKDF (reference sequence). CDR3 DNA: TGTGCCACCAGTAAGACAGGGAGGTTCACAGATACGCAGTATTTT. It is translated as CATSKTGRFTDTQYF.

The genes are TRBV9 and TRBJ2-4; 11 bases match TRBD2. The V segment lost 2 bases and the J segment 5 bases; nucleotides outside the gene matches: 3. The CDR3 is made up of 15 amino acids. The V gene's germline CDR1 is SGDLS and CDR2 YYNGEE. This CDR3 reads CASSVSGGAENIQYF. As DNA, the CDR3 is TGTGCCAGCAGCGTTAGCGGGGGGGCTGAAAACATTCAGTACTTC. Drawing the rest from reference TRBV9 and TRBJ2-4, the complete variable domain is DSGVTQTPKHLITATGQRVTLRCSPRSGDLSVYWYQQSLDQGLQFLIQYYNGEERAKGNILERFSAQQFPDLHSELNLSSLELGDSALYFCASSVSGGAENIQYFGAGTRLSVL.

This clonotype was detected only once. The DNA for the CDR3 is TGTGCCAGCAGCGTGGGAGACACCATATATTTT. Protein sequence: CASSVGDTIYF. The chain employs TRBV9 and TRBJ1-3, with D hard to call. The germline CDR1 and CDR2 sequences are SGDLS and YYNGEE. CDR3 length equals 11 residues. The germline V and J ends were trimmed by 2 bases and 8 bases, with 5 bases remaining between them.